This T cell receptor beta chain was obtained from a study of cytomegalovirus exposure and HLA in healthy donors. Study context: There were some 410 genotyped donors. Of these, roughly 80% fell in the genetic ancestry cluster associated with self-reported Caucasian donors.

A word on this clone: As yet, its antigen is unknown.

V lost 4 bases to trimming and J lost 4 bases; unmatched junction nucleotides: 4. The CDR3 has 15 amino acids. Per the germline V gene, CDR1 is SGHNT and CDR2 is YYREEE (reference sequence). Points from the study as a whole: Of the V segments, some could not be distinguished, including TRBV6-2 and TRBV6-3, and were excluded.

PCR involved 60 Vbeta and 13 Jbeta primers. TCRdb keeps only in-frame clones here, not all; method: immunoSEQ multiplex PCR. This table lists 150,000 or so clones. The chain couples TRBV5-4 to TRBJ2-1; TRBD2 agrees at 11 bases. Specimen: PBMCs. The TCR was taken from a woman aged 55-70 years in good health and CMV-seronegative. CDR3 region: CASSPRLAGYNEQFF. DNA of the CDR3: TGTGCCAGCAGCCCAAGACTAGCGGGGTACAATGAGCAGTTCTTC. The whole variable domain, filled in from reference TRBV5-4 and TRBJ2-1, reads ETGVTQSPTHLIKTRGQQVTLRCSSQSGHNTVSWYQQALGQGPQFIFQYYREEENGRGNFPPRFSGLQFPNYSSELNVNALELDDSALYLCASSPRLAGYNEQFFGPGTRLTVL.